This entry features one T cell receptor (beta chain) sequence. CDR3 length equals 19 residues. The germline CDR1 and CDR2 sequences are LNHDA and SQIVND (reference sequence). With V trimmed by 2 bases and J by 3 bases, 10 bases remained unmatched. Primers for the PCR totalled 60 Vbeta and 13 Jbeta. Produced via immunoSEQ multiplex PCR; TCRdb's table is partial and in-frame only. This table lists about 130,000 clones. These data are taken from a study of cytomegalovirus exposure and HLA in healthy donors. The chain is built from TRBV19 and TRBJ2-6, with 10 bases identical to TRBD1. Sequenced sample: PBMCs. This TCR was sampled from a man in his late teens or twenties in good health and CMV-seronegative. Here the CDR3 reads CASSIPDRTGGIGANVLTF. The CDR3 DNA reads TGTGCCAGTAGTATACCTGACAGGACAGGGGGTATTGGGGCCAACGTCCTGACTTTC.